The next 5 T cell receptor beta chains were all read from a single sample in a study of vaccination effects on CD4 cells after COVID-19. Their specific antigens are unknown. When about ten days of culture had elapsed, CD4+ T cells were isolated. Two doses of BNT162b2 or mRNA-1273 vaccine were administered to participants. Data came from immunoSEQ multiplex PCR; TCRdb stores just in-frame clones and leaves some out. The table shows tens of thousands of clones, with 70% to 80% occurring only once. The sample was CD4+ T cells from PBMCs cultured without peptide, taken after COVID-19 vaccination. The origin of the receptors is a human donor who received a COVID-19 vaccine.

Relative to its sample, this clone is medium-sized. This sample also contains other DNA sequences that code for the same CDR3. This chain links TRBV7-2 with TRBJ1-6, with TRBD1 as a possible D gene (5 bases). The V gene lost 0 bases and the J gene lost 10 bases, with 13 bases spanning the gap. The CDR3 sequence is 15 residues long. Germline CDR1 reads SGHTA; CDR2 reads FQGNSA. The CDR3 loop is CASSLAPGQGSPLHF. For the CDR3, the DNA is TGTGCCAGCAGCTTAGCGCCGGGGCAAGGGTCACCCCTCCACTTT.

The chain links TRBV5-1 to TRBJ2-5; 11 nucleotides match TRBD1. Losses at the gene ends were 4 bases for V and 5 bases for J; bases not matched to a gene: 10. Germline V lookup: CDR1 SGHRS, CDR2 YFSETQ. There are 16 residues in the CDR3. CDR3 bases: TGCGCCAGCAGCCCCGGGACAGGGGGATTTTTGGAGACCCAGTACTTC. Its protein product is CASSPGTGGFLETQYF.

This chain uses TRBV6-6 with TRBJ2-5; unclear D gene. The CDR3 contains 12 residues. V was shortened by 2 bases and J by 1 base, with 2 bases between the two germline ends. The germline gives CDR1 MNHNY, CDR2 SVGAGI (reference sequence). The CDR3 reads CASSYRQETQYF. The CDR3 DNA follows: TGTGCCAGCAGTTACCGCCAAGAGACCCAGTACTTC.

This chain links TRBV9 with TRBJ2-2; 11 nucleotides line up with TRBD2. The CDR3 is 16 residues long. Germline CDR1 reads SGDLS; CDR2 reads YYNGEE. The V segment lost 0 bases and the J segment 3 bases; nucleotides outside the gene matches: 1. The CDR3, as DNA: TGTGCCAGCAGCGTAGGGACTAGCGGGTACACCGGGGAGCTGTTTTTT. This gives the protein CASSVGTSGYTGELFF. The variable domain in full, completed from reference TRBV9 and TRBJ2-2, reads DSGVTQTPKHLITATGQRVTLRCSPRSGDLSVYWYQQSLDQGLQFLIQYYNGEERAKGNILERFSAQQFPDLHSELNLSSLELGDSALYFCASSVGTSGYTGELFFGEGSRLTVL.

CDR3 amino acids: CASSQVERGASNTGELFF. The CDR3, as DNA: TGCGCCAGCAGCCAAGTAGAGCGGGGGGCCTCGAACACCGGGGAGCTGTTTTTT. V and J are TRBV4-1 and TRBJ2-2, with TRBD2 matching 9 bases. Germline values: CDR1 MGHRA, CDR2 YSYEKL. The CDR3 is 18 amino acids. The V gene end was trimmed by 1 base and the J gene end by 0 bases; junction bases not matched to a gene: 6.